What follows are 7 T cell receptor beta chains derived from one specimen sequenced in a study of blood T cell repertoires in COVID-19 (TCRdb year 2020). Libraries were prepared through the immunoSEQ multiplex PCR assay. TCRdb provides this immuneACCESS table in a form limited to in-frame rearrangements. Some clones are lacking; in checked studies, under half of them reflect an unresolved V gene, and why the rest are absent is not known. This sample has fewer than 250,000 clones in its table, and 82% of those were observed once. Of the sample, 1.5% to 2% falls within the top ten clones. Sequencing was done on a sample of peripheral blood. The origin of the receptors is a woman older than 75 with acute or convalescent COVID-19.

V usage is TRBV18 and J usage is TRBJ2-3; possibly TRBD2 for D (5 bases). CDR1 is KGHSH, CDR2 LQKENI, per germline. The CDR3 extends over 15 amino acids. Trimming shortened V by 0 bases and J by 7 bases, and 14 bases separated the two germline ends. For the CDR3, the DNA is TGTGCCAGCTCACCACCATGGGGAGTCATTAATACGCAGTATTTT. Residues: CASSPPWGVINTQYF.

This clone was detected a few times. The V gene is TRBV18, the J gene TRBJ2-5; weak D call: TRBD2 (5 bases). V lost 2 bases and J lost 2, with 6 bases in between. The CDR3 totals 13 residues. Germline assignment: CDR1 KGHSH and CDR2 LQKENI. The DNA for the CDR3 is TGTGCCAGCTCACCAAGACTACAAGAGACCCAGTACTTC. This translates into CASSPRLQETQYF. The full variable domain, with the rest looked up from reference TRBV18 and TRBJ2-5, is NAGVMQNPRHLVRRRGQEARLRCSPMKGHSHVYWYRQLPEEGLKFMVYLQKENIIDESGMPKERFSAEFPKEGPSILRIQQVVRGDSAAYFCASSPRLQETQYFGPGTRLLVL.

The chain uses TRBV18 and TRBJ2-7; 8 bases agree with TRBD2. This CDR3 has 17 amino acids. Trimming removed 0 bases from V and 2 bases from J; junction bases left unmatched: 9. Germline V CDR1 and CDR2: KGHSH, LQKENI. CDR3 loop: CASSPPLFDSGAYEQYF. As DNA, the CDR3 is TGTGCCAGCTCACCACCCCTTTTCGATAGCGGGGCCTACGAGCAGTACTTC.

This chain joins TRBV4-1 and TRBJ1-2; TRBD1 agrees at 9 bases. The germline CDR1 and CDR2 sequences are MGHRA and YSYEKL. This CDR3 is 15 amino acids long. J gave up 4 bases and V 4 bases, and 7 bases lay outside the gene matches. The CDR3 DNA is TGCGCCAGCAGCCTCAGTACAGGGGGCTCCTATGGCTACACCTTC. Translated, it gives CASSLSTGGSYGYTF.

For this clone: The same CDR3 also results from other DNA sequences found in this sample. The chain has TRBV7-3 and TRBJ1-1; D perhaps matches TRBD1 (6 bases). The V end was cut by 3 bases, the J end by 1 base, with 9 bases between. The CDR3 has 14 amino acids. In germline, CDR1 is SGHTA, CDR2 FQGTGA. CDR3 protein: CASSLTGANTEAFF. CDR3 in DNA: TGTGCCAGCAGCTTGACAGGCGCGAACACTGAAGCTTTCTTT.

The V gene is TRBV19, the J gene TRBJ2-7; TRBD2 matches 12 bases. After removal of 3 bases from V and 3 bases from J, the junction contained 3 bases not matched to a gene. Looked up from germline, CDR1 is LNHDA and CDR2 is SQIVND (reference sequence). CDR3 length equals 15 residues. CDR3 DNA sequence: TGTGCCAGTAGTATTCAGACTAGCGGGAGCTACGAGCAGTACTTC. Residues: CASSIQTSGSYEQYF.

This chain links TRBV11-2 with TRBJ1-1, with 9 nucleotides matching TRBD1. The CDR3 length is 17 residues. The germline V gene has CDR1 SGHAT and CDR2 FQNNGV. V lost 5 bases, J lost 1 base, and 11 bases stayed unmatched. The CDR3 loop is CASSRLAGQGWNTEAFF. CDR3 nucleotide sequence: TGTGCCAGCAGCCGTTTGGCGGGACAGGGTTGGAACACTGAAGCTTTCTTT. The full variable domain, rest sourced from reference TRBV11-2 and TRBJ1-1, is EAGVAQSPRYKIIEKRQSVAFWCNPISGHATLYWYQQILGQGPKLLIQFQNNGVVDDSQLPKDRFSAERLKGVDSTLKIQPAKLEDSAVYLCASSRLAGQGWNTEAFFGQGTRLTVV.